The clone carrying this T cell receptor beta chain came up a few times. CDR3 length equals 14 residues. Trimming took 4 bases from V and 6 from J, leaving 13 bases between them. CDR1 is SGHRS and CDR2 is YFSETQ in the germline V gene. This sample is drawn from a study of T-cell memory formation after mild COVID-19. TCRdb passed the 5' RACE reads through MiXCR, listing each CDR3 protein once. The sample has roughly 310,000 distinct CDR3 sequences, 15% seen once. The chain carries TRBV5-1 and TRBJ2-2, with D uncertain. Sequencing was carried out using PBMCs or a T cell subset sorted from them (not recorded which). The sequence was obtained from a man younger than 30 who had mild COVID-19 (a few samples of this study predate the infection). Cell type and time point are not known. The CDR3 sequence is CASSDQAPSGELFF. CDR3 DNA sequence: TGCGCCAGCAGCGATCAAGCCCCCTCCGGGGAGCTGTTTTTT.